The source of this TCR beta chain is a study of cytomegalovirus exposure and HLA in healthy donors. Overall study results and limits: One variant, a missense change in DCLRE1C, was linked in a later analysis to TCR beta V- and J-gene trimming. Of the V segments, some could not be distinguished, including TRBV6-2 and TRBV6-3, and were excluded. Reports indicated that the classifier achieved high specificity and sensitivity in diagnosing cytomegalovirus status. A prior analysis recorded that most TCR beta V segments were productive about 87% or about 30% of the time.

PCR employed 60 Vbeta and 13 Jbeta primers. Libraries were prepared by immunoSEQ multiplex PCR; TCRdb keeps only in-frame clonotypes and omits some of them. The sample includes under 200,000 clones, around 81% of them seen just once. This clone was detected once. What it recognizes is unknown. Trimming cost V 8 bases and J 5 bases, with 16 bases left between them. CDR3 size: 13 residues. CDR1 SGHRS and CDR2 YFSETQ come from the germline V gene. Sequenced input: PBMCs. The chain has TRBV5-1 and TRBJ1-2; a weak D match, TRBD1 (5 bases). The origin of this receptor is a woman in her late teens or twenties in good health and CMV-seropositive. CDR3 nucleotides: TGCGCCAGATGTGAGAAGGGGAATTATGGCTACACCTTC. Protein: CARCEKGNYGYTF.